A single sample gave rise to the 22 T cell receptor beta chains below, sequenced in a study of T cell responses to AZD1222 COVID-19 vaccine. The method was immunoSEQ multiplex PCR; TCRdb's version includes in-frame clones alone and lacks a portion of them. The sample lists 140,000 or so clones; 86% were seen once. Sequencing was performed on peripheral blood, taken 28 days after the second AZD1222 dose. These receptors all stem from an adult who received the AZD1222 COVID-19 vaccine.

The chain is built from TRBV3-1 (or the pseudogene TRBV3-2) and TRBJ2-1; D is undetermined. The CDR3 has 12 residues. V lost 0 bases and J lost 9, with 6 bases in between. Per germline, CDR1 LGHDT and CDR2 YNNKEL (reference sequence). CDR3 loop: CASSQDRTEQFF. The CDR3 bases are TGTGCCAGCAGCCAAGATCGCACTGAGCAGTTCTTC.

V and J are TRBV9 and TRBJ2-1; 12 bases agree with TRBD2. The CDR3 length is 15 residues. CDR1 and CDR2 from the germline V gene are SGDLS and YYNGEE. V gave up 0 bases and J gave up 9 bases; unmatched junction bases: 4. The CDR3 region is CASSVGILAGGEQFF. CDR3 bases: TGTGCCAGCAGCGTAGGTATACTAGCGGGGGGTGAGCAGTTCTTC.

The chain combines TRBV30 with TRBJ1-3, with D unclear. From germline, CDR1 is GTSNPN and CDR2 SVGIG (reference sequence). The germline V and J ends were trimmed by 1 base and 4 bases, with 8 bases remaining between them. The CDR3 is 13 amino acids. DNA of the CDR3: TGTGCCTGGAGTGGGGTGGGGGGAAACACCATATATTTT. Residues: CAWSGVGGNTIYF.

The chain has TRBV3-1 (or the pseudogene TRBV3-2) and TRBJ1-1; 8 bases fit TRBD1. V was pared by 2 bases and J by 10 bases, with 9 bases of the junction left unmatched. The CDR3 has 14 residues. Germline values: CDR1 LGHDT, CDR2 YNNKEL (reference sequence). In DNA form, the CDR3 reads TGTGCCAGCAGCCAACCACAGGGGGTTAGTAGAGCTTTCTTT. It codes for CASSQPQGVSRAFF.

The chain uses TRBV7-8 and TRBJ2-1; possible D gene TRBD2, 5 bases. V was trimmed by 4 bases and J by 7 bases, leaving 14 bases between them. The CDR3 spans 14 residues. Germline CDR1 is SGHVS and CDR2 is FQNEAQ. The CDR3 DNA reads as TGTGCCAGCAGCTACCGCCGCGAGGGTAATGAGCAGTTCTTC. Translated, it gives CASSYRREGNEQFF. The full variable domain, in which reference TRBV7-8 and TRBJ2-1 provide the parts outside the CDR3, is GAGVSQSPRYKVAKRGQDVALRCDPISGHVSLFWYQQALGQGPEFLTYFQNEAQLDKSGLPSDRFFAERPEGSVSTLKIQRTQQEDSAVYLCASSYRREGNEQFFGPGTRLTVL.

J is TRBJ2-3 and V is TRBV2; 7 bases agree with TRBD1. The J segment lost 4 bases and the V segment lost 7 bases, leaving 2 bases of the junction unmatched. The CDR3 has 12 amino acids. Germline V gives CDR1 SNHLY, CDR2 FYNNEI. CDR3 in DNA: TGTGCCAGCAAGGGGGCTTCAGATACGCAGTATTTT. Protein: CASKGASDTQYF.

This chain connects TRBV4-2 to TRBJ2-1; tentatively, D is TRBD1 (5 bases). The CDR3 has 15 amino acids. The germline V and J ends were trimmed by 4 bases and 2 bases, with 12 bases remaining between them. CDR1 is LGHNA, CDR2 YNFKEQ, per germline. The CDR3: CASSLATRAYNEQFF. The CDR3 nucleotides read TGTGCCAGCAGCCTCGCCACCAGGGCCTACAATGAGCAGTTCTTC.

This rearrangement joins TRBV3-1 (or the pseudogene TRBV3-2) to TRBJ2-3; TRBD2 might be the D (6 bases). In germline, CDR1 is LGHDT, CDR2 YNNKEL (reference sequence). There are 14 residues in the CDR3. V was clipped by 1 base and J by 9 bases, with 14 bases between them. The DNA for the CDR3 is TGTGCCAGCAGCCAAGGGCTAGCGACCGGCACGCAGTATTTT. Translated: CASSQGLATGTQYF.

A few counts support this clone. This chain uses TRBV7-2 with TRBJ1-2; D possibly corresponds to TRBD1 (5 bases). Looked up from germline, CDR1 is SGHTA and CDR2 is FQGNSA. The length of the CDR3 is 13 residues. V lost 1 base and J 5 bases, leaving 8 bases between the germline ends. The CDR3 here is CASSLGGTYGYTF. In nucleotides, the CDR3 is TGTGCCAGCAGCTTAGGGGGCACATATGGCTACACCTTC.

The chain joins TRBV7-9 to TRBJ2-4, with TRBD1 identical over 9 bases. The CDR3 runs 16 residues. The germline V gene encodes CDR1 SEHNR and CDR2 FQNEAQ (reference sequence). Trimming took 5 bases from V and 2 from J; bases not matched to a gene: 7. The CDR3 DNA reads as TGTGCCAGCAGCCTACAGGGGGCTATCTCCAAAAACATTCAGTACTTC. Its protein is CASSLQGAISKNIQYF.

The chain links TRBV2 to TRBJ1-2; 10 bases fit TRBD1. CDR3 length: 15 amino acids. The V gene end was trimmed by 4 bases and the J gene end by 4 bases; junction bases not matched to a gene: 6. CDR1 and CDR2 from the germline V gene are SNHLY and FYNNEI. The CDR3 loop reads CASSVPGQGSYGYTF. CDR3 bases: TGTGCCAGCAGTGTACCGGGACAGGGGAGCTATGGCTACACCTTC. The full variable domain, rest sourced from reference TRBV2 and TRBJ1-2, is EPEVTQTPSHQVTQMGQEVILRCVPISNHLYFYWYRQILGQKVEFLVSFYNNEISEKSEIFDDQFSVERPDGSNFTLKIRSTKLEDSAMYFCASSVPGQGSYGYTFGSGTRLTVV.

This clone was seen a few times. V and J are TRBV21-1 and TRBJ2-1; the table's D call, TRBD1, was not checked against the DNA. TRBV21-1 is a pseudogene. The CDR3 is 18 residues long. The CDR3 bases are TGTGCCAGCAGCACCAGGACAGGGCGGGGGAGGGCCAGCGATGAGCAGTTCTTC. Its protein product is CASSTRTGRGRASDEQFF.

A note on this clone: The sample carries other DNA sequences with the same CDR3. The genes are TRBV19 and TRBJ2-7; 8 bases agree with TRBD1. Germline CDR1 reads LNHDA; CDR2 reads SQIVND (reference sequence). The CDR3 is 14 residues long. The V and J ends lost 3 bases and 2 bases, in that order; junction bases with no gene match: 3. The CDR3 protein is CASSIGRGPYEQYF. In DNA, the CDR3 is TGTGCCAGTAGTATTGGCAGGGGGCCCTACGAGCAGTACTTC.

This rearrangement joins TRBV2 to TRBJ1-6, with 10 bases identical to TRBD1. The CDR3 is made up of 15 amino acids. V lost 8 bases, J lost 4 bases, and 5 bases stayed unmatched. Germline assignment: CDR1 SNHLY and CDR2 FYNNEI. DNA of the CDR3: TGTGCCAGCGAGGCGGGACAGGGGTATAATTCACCCCTCCACTTT. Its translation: CASEAGQGYNSPLHF.

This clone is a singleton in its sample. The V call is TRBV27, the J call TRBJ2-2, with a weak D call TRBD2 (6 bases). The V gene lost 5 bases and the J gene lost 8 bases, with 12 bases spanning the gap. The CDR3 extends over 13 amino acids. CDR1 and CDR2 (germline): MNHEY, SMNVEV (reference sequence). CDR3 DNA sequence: TGTGCCAGCAGTCCGATAGCGGCGGGGGAGCTGTTTTTT. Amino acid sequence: CASSPIAAGELFF.

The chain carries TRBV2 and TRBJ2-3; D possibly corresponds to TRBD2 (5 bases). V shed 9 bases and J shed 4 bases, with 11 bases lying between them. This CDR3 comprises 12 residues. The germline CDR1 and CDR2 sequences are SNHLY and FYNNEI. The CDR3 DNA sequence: TGTGCCAGTGAAGCGGAGGCAGATACGCAGTATTTT. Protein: CASEAEADTQYF.

CDR3 coding DNA: TGTGCCAGCAGCTCCACGGACCCTCGTTTAGTTAATCCTTTCTTT. Translation: CASSSTDPRLVNPFF. J is TRBJ1-1 and V is TRBV7-8; D uncertain. V shed 4 bases and J shed 12 bases, with 24 bases lying between them. The CDR3 consists of 15 residues. Germline V gene lookup returns CDR1 SGHVS and CDR2 FQNEAQ.

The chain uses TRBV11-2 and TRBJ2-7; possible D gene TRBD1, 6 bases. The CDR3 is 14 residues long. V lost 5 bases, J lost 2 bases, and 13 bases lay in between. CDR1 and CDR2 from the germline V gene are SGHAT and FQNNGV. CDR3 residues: CASSLSGQPYEQYF. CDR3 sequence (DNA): TGTGCCAGCAGCCTCTCGGGACAACCCTACGAGCAGTACTTC.

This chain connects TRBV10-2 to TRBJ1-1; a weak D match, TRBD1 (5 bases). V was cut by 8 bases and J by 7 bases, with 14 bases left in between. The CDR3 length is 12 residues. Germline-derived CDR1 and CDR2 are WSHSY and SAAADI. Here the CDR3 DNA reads TGCGCCAGCCGGGCTTCGGGGCTTGAAGCTTTCTTT. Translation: CASRASGLEAFF.

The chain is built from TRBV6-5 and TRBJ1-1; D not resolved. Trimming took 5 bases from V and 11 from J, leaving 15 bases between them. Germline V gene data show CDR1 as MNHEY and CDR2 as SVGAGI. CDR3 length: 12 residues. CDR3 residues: CASSRLRFVAFF. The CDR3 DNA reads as TGTGCCAGCAGTCGACTCCGCTTTGTGGCTTTCTTT.

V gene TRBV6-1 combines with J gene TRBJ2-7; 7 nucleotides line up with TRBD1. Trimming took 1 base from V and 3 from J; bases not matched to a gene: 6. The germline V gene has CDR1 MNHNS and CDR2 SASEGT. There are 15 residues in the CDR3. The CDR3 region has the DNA TGTGCCAGCAGTGAAGGTACAGGGGAGCGCTACGAGCAGTACTTC. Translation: CASSEGTGERYEQYF.

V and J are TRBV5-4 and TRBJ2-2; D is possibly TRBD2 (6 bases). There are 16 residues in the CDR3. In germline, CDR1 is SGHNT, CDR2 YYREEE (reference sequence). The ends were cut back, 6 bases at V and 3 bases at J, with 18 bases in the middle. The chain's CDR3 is CASKDSGRADTGELFF. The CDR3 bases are TGTGCCAGCAAGGATAGCGGAAGGGCCGACACCGGGGAGCTGTTTTTT.